The entry that follows covers one T cell receptor (beta chain) sequence. The data are from a study of control samples from healthy donors and cancer patients. Profiling relied on immunoSEQ multiplex PCR, and the TCRdb table lists in-frame clones only, not all of them. The sample spans fewer than 200,000 clones; the ten largest clones claim around 2%. V was clipped by 0 bases and J by 6 bases, with 13 bases between them. The germline V gene has CDR1 LGHNA and CDR2 YNFKEQ. This CDR3 spans 15 amino acids. This rearrangement joins TRBV4-2 to TRBJ2-3; no firm D call. Source material: blood. The receptor was derived from a woman aged 25 to 39 in good health. The CDR3 spells CASSQDLRLGDTQYF. In DNA, the CDR3 is TGTGCCAGCAGCCAAGATCTCCGGTTGGGGGATACGCAGTATTTT.